This T cell receptor beta chain was sequenced during a study of siplizumab effects on memory and regulatory T cells. Profiled with immunoSEQ multiplex PCR; TCRdb holds only in-frame clones, not every one. The sample includes fewer than 120,000 clones, roughly 92% of them seen just once. The CDR3 has 12 amino acids. CDR1 SEHNR and CDR2 FQNEAQ come from the germline V gene (reference sequence). V lost 1 base and J 2 bases, leaving 3 bases between the germline ends. The TCR was taken from a human donor in good health. Specimen: CD4+ T cells sorted from blood. The chain uses TRBV7-9 and TRBJ2-7; D is unresolved. This CDR3 reads CASSLDAYEQYF. The CDR3 region has the DNA TGTGCCAGCAGCTTAGACGCCTACGAGCAGTACTTC.